A single sample gave rise to the 16 T cell receptor beta chains below, sequenced in a study of shared clonotypes between healthy human individuals. Here immunoSEQ multiplex PCR was the method, and the copy in TCRdb shows in-frame clones only, minus some. The sample records about 1,800,000 clones, about 95% being singletons. Selected positively for CCR7 and CD45RO-negative, naive CD8 cells excluded terminally differentiated effector memory CD45RA+ cells. Sequenced sample: naive CD8+ T cells sorted from blood. These receptor sequences come from a man between 18 and 29 years old in good health.

A single count supports this clone. The chain couples TRBV19 to TRBJ2-7, with D perhaps matching TRBD1 (5 bases). The germline gives CDR1 LNHDA, CDR2 SQIVND (reference sequence). This CDR3 comprises 14 residues. V was trimmed by 3 bases and J by 3 bases, leaving 12 bases between them. The CDR3 loop is CASSISTGLYEQYF. The CDR3 coding sequence is TGTGCCAGTAGTATTTCCACAGGTCTCTACGAGCAGTACTTC.

The chain uses TRBV4-1 and TRBJ2-3; TRBD2 agrees at 8 bases. Germline V gene lookup returns CDR1 MGHRA and CDR2 YSYEKL. The CDR3 has 15 residues. V lost 5 bases, J lost 1 base, and 5 bases stayed unmatched. The CDR3, as DNA: TGCGCCAGCAGCTATATTAGCGGGGGCACAGATACGCAGTATTTT. Translated, it gives CASSYISGGTDTQYF.

The chain employs TRBV19 and TRBJ1-3; 10 bases agree with TRBD1. J was trimmed by 3 bases and V by 6 bases; bases with no gene match: 8. There are 16 residues in the CDR3. The germline V gene has CDR1 LNHDA and CDR2 SQIVND (reference sequence). CDR3 nucleotide sequence: TGTGCCAGTAGGCAAGGGACAGGGGAGTATGGAAACACCATATATTTT. Protein product: CASRQGTGEYGNTIYF. Supplemented by reference TRBV19 and TRBJ1-3, the full variable domain reads DGGITQSPKYLFRKEGQNVTLSCEQNLNHDAMYWYRQDPGQGLRLIYYSQIVNDFQKGDIAEGYSVSREKKESFPLTVTSAQKNPTAFYLCASRQGTGEYGNTIYFGEGSWLTVV.

The rearrangement uses TRBV10-2 and TRBJ2-2; maybe TRBD2 (5 bases). Germline CDR1 is WSHSY and CDR2 is SAAADI. V dropped 0 bases and J dropped 6 bases, with 11 bases sitting between them. The CDR3 extends over 15 amino acids. The DNA for the CDR3 is TGCGCCAGCAGTGAGTCTGGTCTAGCCGCCGGGGAGCTGTTTTTT. Translation: CASSESGLAAGELFF.

The genes are TRBV7-6 and TRBJ2-5, with 13 bases lining up with TRBD2. V was pared by 4 bases and J by 4 bases, with 6 bases of the junction left unmatched. The CDR3 runs 16 residues. Germline assignment: CDR1 SGHVS and CDR2 FNYEAQ. The chain's CDR3 is CASSSFTSGGAETQYF. DNA of the CDR3: TGTGCCAGCAGCTCCTTTACTAGCGGGGGGGCAGAGACCCAGTACTTC.

V is TRBV6-1 and J is TRBJ1-4; no reliable D call. CDR3 size: 12 residues. Germline V CDR1 and CDR2: MNHNS, SASEGT. The CDR3 DNA sequence: TGTGGCCGGCAGGCCAACCATGAAAAACTGTTTTTT. Residues: CGRQANHEKLFF.

This chain uses TRBV7-2 with TRBJ2-3; the match to TRBD2 covers 10 bases. Germline V gene data show CDR1 as SGHTA and CDR2 as FQGNSA. Trimming at V came to 1 base and at J to 6 bases, leaving 13 bases not matched to a gene. This CDR3 is built from 18 residues. The CDR3 reads CASSLVWGLAGAGDTQYF. Written as DNA, the CDR3 is TGTGCCAGCAGCTTAGTATGGGGCCTAGCGGGGGCTGGTGATACGCAGTATTTT.

This sequence joins TRBV2 and TRBJ2-7; no definite D call. Germline CDR1 is SNHLY and CDR2 is FYNNEI. Trimming took off 0 bases at V and 2 bases at J, with 14 bases between the two ends. The CDR3 sequence is 16 residues long. CDR3 nucleotide sequence: TGTGCCAGCAGTGAAGCCCTCGTGAAGGAGACCTACGAGCAGTACTTC. Translated, it gives CASSEALVKETYEQYF.

The gene calls are TRBV15 and TRBJ1-4; no clear D gene. V dropped 4 bases and J dropped 7 bases, with 10 bases sitting between them. Germline lookup yields CDR1 LNHNV and CDR2 YYDKDF (reference sequence). CDR3 length: 13 amino acids. As DNA, the CDR3 is TGTGCCACCAGCAACTCGAATCTTGAAAAACTGTTTTTT. Translation: CATSNSNLEKLFF.

The chain employs TRBV7-6 and TRBJ2-7; 9 bases line up with TRBD1. The germline gives CDR1 SGHVS, CDR2 FNYEAQ. This CDR3 is 15 amino acids long. V lost 0 bases and J lost 3; bases outside the gene matches: 3. The CDR3: CASSLAGTGNYEQYF. CDR3 sequence (DNA): TGTGCCAGCAGCTTAGCCGGGACAGGGAACTACGAGCAGTACTTC.

V and J are TRBV5-4 and TRBJ2-3; TRBD2 aligns across 11 bases. V lost 0 bases and J lost 3; bases outside the gene matches: 3. CDR3 length: 16 amino acids. Germline V gene sequence: CDR1 SGHNT, CDR2 YYREEE (reference sequence). This CDR3 reads CASSLGTSGGTDTQYF. The CDR3 DNA reads as TGTGCCAGCAGCTTGGGAACTAGCGGGGGAACAGATACGCAGTATTTT.

V gene TRBV2 combines with J gene TRBJ1-4; 8 bases map to TRBD1. The CDR3 length is 14 residues. CDR1 and CDR2 (germline): SNHLY, FYNNEI. With 10 bases clipped from V and 5 bases from J, the junction kept 9 bases outside the gene matches. CDR3 nucleotides: TGTGCCACCGAACCGGACAGGGACAATGAAAAACTGTTTTTT. Translated, it gives CATEPDRDNEKLFF.

V gene TRBV13 combines with J gene TRBJ2-7; TRBD1 agrees at 10 bases. J was trimmed by 4 bases and V by 4 bases; bases with no gene match: 7. The CDR3 sequence is 15 residues long. Per germline, CDR1 PRHDT and CDR2 FYEKMQ (reference sequence). The CDR3 DNA reads as TGTGCCAGCAGCTCAGGGGACAGGGGATTATACGAGCAGTACTTC. Translation gives CASSSGDRGLYEQYF.

For this clone: An end of the junction does not agree with germline; a read error may underlie this. The V call is TRBV11-3, the J call TRBJ1-6, with TRBD1 matching over 7 bases. The CDR3 covers 11 residues. The germline CDR1 and CDR2 sequences are SGHNT and YENEEA. CDR3 residues: CASRNRQGFDF. In nucleotides, the CDR3 is TGTGCCAGCAGGAACCGACAGGGTTTCGACTTT.

This clone occurred once. This chain joins TRBV30 and TRBJ1-2; D gene ambiguous. The germline V gene has CDR1 GTSNPN and CDR2 SVGIG (reference sequence). Trimming took off 6 bases at V and 6 bases at J, with 17 bases between the two ends. This CDR3 is 13 amino acids long. For the CDR3, the DNA is TGTGCCTGCTCGCACGAGAGGGTCCATGGCTACACCTTC. Amino acid sequence: CACSHERVHGYTF.

This chain joins TRBV5-5 and TRBJ2-3, with 9 positions matching TRBD2. Germline loops: CDR1 SGHKS, CDR2 YYEKEE (reference sequence). The V gene end was trimmed by 1 base and the J gene end by 3 bases; junction bases not matched to a gene: 6. The CDR3 loop spans 16 amino acids. CDR3 region: CASSLSGGRGTDTQYF. CDR3 sequence (DNA): TGTGCCAGCAGCTTGAGCGGCGGGAGGGGTACAGATACGCAGTATTTT. Drawing the rest from reference TRBV5-5 and TRBJ2-3, the complete variable domain is DAGVTQSPTHLIKTRGQQVTLRCSPISGHKSVSWYQQVLGQGPQFIFQYYEKEERGRGNFPDRFSARQFPNYSSELNVNALLLGDSALYLCASSLSGGRGTDTQYFGPGTRLTVL.